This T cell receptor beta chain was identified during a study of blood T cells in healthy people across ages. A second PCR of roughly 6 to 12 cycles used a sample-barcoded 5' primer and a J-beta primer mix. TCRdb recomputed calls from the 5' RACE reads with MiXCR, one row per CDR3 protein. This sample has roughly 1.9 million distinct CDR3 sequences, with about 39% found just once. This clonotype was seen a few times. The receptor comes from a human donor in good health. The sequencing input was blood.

The CDR3 here is CASSSEGESTDTQYF. The CDR3 DNA reads as TGTGCCAGCAGCTCCGAGGGGGAGAGCACAGATACGCAGTATTTT. The genes are TRBV13 and TRBJ2-3, with D possibly being TRBD1 (6 bases). Trimming took 4 bases from V and 0 from J, leaving 11 bases between them. The CDR3 is 15 amino acids. From germline, CDR1 is PRHDT and CDR2 FYEKMQ (reference sequence).